This entry features one T cell receptor beta chain sequence. This specimen comes from a study of blood T cell repertoires in COVID-19. Study information: PBMCs, B-cell-depleted T cells, or T cells were the source of the cDNA or gDNA that made up the material.

The assay was immunoSEQ multiplex PCR, and TCRdb's table has in-frame clones only and misses some. The sample yields 250,000 to 350,000 clones, approximately 87% seen once. J was trimmed by 6 bases and V by 4 bases; bases with no gene match: 6. Germline CDR1 reads SGHDN; CDR2 reads FVKESK. CDR3 length: 14 residues. Enrolled during active infection, Seattle patients were then followed longitudinally. This sequence originates from a woman aged 25-40 years with COVID-19, enrolled during active disease. Source material: peripheral blood. This chain uses TRBV14 with TRBJ2-1; TRBD2 aligns across 7 bases. The CDR3 bases are TGTGCCAGCAGCCGATTGGGCGGGAGCAATGAGCAGTTCTTC. It yields the protein CASSRLGGSNEQFF.